These 16 T cell receptor beta chains were sequenced from one sample in a study of cytomegalovirus exposure and HLA in healthy donors. 13 Jbeta primers and 60 Vbeta primers were used for the PCR. TCRdb's copy holds only in-frame clones and misses some; the assay was immunoSEQ multiplex PCR. The table lists about 130,000 clones, about three quarters of them singletons. The specimen was PBMCs. Receptor source: a human donor in good health.

The chain is built from TRBV18 and TRBJ1-1, with unresolved D. V was clipped by 3 bases and J by 2 bases, with 13 bases between them. The germline CDR1 and CDR2 sequences are KGHSH and LQKENI. The CDR3 is 15 amino acids. The CDR3 is CASSPRRSINTEAFF. CDR3 nucleotide sequence: TGTGCCAGCTCACCCCGCAGGTCCATTAACACTGAAGCTTTCTTT. The full variable domain, its missing parts supplied by reference TRBV18 and TRBJ1-1, is NAGVMQNPRHLVRRRGQEARLRCSPMKGHSHVYWYRQLPEEGLKFMVYLQKENIIDESGMPKERFSAEFPKEGPSILRIQQVVRGDSAAYFCASSPRRSINTEAFFGQGTRLTVV.

A few counts support this clone. The V call is TRBV27, the J call TRBJ2-7, with D possibly matching TRBD2 (5 bases). V lost 8 bases to trimming and J lost 3 bases, with 8 bases between them. The CDR3 contains 11 residues. Germline values: CDR1 MNHEY, CDR2 SMNVEV (reference sequence). CDR3 in DNA: TGTGCCAGCTCTAGCCTCTACGAGCAGTACTTC. Translated, it gives CASSSLYEQYF.

A few counts support this clone. The V call is TRBV19, the J call TRBJ2-3; 9 bases fit TRBD2. Germline CDR1 and CDR2: LNHDA and SQIVND (reference sequence). The CDR3 has 17 amino acids. V was clipped by 6 bases and J by 2 bases; unmatched bases: 12. CDR3 sequence (DNA): TGTGCCAGTAGGCGGGGTAGCGGGAGTAGTTCCACAGATACGCAGTATTTT. As protein: CASRRGSGSSSTDTQYF.

The chain uses TRBV5-4 and TRBJ2-3; tentatively, D is TRBD2 (6 bases). In germline, CDR1 is SGHNT, CDR2 YYREEE (reference sequence). The CDR3 has 14 residues. V was pared by 0 bases and J by 11 bases, with 16 bases between. The CDR3 loop reads CASSLELGLGGQYF. CDR3 nucleotides: TGTGCCAGCAGCTTGGAACTAGGGTTGGGAGGGCAGTATTTT.

The chain joins TRBV5-1 to TRBJ2-5; 7 positions match TRBD2. This CDR3 contains 12 residues. After removal of 4 bases from V and 11 bases from J, the junction contained 8 bases not matched to a gene. Germline V CDR1 and CDR2: SGHRS, YFSETQ. CDR3 sequence: CASSPQAGEQYF. The CDR3 nucleotides are TGCGCCAGCAGCCCACAGGCGGGGGAGCAGTACTTC.

The CDR3: CATSVLAGGPSSYNEQFF. The CDR3 nucleotides read TGTGCCACCTCCGTGCTAGCGGGGGGGCCTTCGTCCTACAATGAGCAGTTCTTC. The chain has TRBV10-3 and TRBJ2-1; 12 bases are a match to TRBD2. Germline trimming cut 10 bases from V and 1 base from J; bases unmatched to any gene: 14. The germline V gene encodes CDR1 ENHRY and CDR2 SYGVKD. The CDR3 has 18 amino acids.

This chain joins TRBV15 and TRBJ2-2; TRBD2 aligns across 9 bases. The CDR3 covers 17 residues. With 5 bases clipped from V and 7 bases from J, the junction kept 14 bases outside the gene matches. Germline V gene sequence: CDR1 LNHNV, CDR2 YYDKDF (reference sequence). CDR3 bases: TGTGCCACCAGCGCAGAGCGGGAGGCACCCATCGACGGGGAGCTGTTTTTT. Amino acid sequence: CATSAEREAPIDGELFF.

The chain is built from TRBV27 and TRBJ2-5, with a tentative D call TRBD1 (6 bases). The V and J ends lost 5 bases and 4 bases respectively, with 26 bases between them. The V gene's germline CDR1 is MNHEY and CDR2 SMNVEV (reference sequence). The CDR3 runs to 18 residues. CDR3 in amino acids: CASSPKTTGYYSGETQYF. The CDR3 DNA follows: TGTGCCAGCAGTCCCAAGACGACAGGATACTATTCGGGAGAGACCCAGTACTTC.

This chain uses TRBV6-5 with TRBJ2-7, with D perhaps matching TRBD2 (5 bases). The CDR3 spans 16 residues. CDR1 is MNHEY and CDR2 is SVGAGI in the germline V gene. The germline V and J ends were trimmed by 2 bases and 3 bases, with 17 bases remaining between them. CDR3 coding DNA: TGTGCCAGCAGTTACCCCACAGACCGGGGATACTACGAGCAGTACTTC. Its protein product is CASSYPTDRGYYEQYF.

V usage is TRBV5-1 and J usage is TRBJ1-1; TRBD1 might be the D (5 bases). Per the germline V gene, CDR1 is SGHRS and CDR2 is YFSETQ. Between the trimmed V and J ends, which lost 0 bases and 2 bases, there was a span of 29 bases. This CDR3 spans 21 amino acids. The CDR3 sequence is CASSLASVNLGGSLSNTEAFF. CDR3 DNA sequence: TGCGCCAGCAGCTTGGCCTCTGTTAATCTGGGGGGGTCCCTTAGTAACACTGAAGCTTTCTTT.

The genes are TRBV28 and TRBJ1-2, with D possibly being TRBD1 (5 bases). The CDR3 is made up of 15 amino acids. V was pared by 6 bases and J by 0 bases, with 14 bases between. Germline V gives CDR1 MDHEN, CDR2 SYDVKM. The CDR3 region is CASSNSGGSNYGYTF. CDR3 sequence (DNA): TGTGCCAGCAGCAACTCCGGGGGGTCTAACTATGGCTACACCTTC.

The chain combines TRBV6-5 with TRBJ1-1; D not certain. Germline V gene data show CDR1 as MNHEY and CDR2 as SVGAGI. CDR3 length: 15 amino acids. The germline V and J ends were trimmed by 3 bases and 4 bases, with 15 bases remaining between them. CDR3 protein: CASSYGGEVGTEAFF. DNA of the CDR3: TGTGCCAGCAGTTATGGTGGGGAGGTGGGCACTGAAGCTTTCTTT.

The V and J genes are TRBV25-1 and TRBJ2-6; 7 nucleotides align to TRBD1. The J segment lost 3 bases and the V segment lost 4 bases, leaving 6 bases of the junction unmatched. The V gene's germline CDR1 is MGHDK and CDR2 SYGVNS. CDR3 length: 16 residues. The CDR3 region has the DNA TGTGCCAGCAGTGCTCCTGGACAGGTTGGGGCCAACGTCCTGACTTTC. It translates to CASSAPGQVGANVLTF.

This clone was seen more than once but under ten times. A read error may produce the germline difference seen at one junction end. V gene TRBV7-2 combines with J gene TRBJ1-2, with D unresolved. The CDR3 runs 14 residues. CDR1 is SGHTA, CDR2 FQGNSA, per germline. CDR3 protein: CASSLASGGPNRVF. CDR3 nucleotides: TGTGCCAGCAGCTTAGCGTCCGGCGGGCCTAATAGAGTCTTC.

The chain is built from TRBV30 and TRBJ2-2; D is undetermined. The CDR3 has 13 amino acids. Trimming pared 2 bases from V and 7 bases from J, leaving 11 bases between. Germline V gene data show CDR1 as GTSNPN and CDR2 as SVGIG (reference sequence). For the CDR3, the DNA is TGTGCCTGGAGTCCCGCCCTTAGCGGGGAGCTGTTTTTT. This gives the protein CAWSPALSGELFF.

This chain joins TRBV28 and TRBJ2-1, with D tentatively TRBD2 (5 bases). Germline CDR1 MDHEN, CDR2 SYDVKM. This CDR3 contains 19 residues. Trimming cost V 7 bases and J 3 bases, with 28 bases left between them. Written as DNA, the CDR3 is TGTGCCAGCACCACCTTAGTGTCGACTGGGAGCACCGACTACAATGAGCAGTTCTTC. Protein product: CASTTLVSTGSTDYNEQFF.